Each of the 24 T cell receptor beta chains below was sequenced from the same sample in a study of breast tumors, draining lymph nodes, adjacent tissues. TCRdb re-analysed the multiplex PCR reads in MiXCR, keeping a single row per CDR3 protein. This sample has under 350,000 distinct CDR3 sequences, with over 25% found just once. The lymph nodes were axillary draining lymph nodes from breast cancer patients. Specimen: axillary lymph node tissue. The receptor source for this set is a female donor with breast cancer. Some clones in this sample may be carry-over from other donors' samples.

As regards this clonotype: A read error may produce the germline difference seen at one junction end. V and J are TRBV12-3 or TRBV12-4 and TRBJ2-7, with 12 bases lining up with TRBD1. The CDR3 is 15 amino acids. The CDR3 nucleotides read TGTGCTAGCAGTCAAACCGGGACAGGGGGCTACGTGCAGTACTTC. Its protein product is CASSQTGTGGYVQYF.

This clonotype was counted at least ten times. Here the CDR3 DNA reads TGTGCCAGCAGCTTCCTATCCGACGAGCAGTACTTC. Encoded protein: CASSFLSDEQYF. This rearrangement joins TRBV13 to TRBJ2-7; D is unclear. V lost 3 bases, J lost 5 bases, and 8 bases lay in between. The germline gives CDR1 PRHDT, CDR2 FYEKMQ (reference sequence). The CDR3 spans 12 residues.

The chain carries TRBV19 and TRBJ2-6; TRBD2 is a possible D gene (6 bases). Germline CDR1 LNHDA, CDR2 SQIVND (reference sequence). The CDR3 has 16 residues. The V gene lost 6 bases and the J gene lost 2 bases, with 14 bases spanning the gap. The CDR3 region is CASRIHRGTGANVLTF. The CDR3 DNA reads as TGTGCCAGTAGAATCCACCGGGGGACTGGGGCCAACGTCCTGACTTTC.

This clonotype was seen more than once but under ten times. A much larger clone lies one base from this, so it may be a read error. This chain connects TRBV20-1 to TRBJ1-3, with TRBD1 as a possible D gene (6 bases). V lost 3 bases, J lost 4 bases, and 13 bases lay in between. Germline V gives CDR1 DFQATT, CDR2 SNEGSKA (reference sequence). The CDR3 is 14 residues long. The CDR3 DNA is TGCAGTGCTAGGGGCGGGGGGCCAGGAAACACCATATATTTT. As protein: CSARGGGPGNTIYF.

This clonotype has at least ten counts. The chain combines TRBV19 with TRBJ2-1, with D perhaps TRBD2 (6 bases). Trimming left V 6 bases short and J 8 bases short, with 23 bases between. The CDR3 spans 16 residues. Germline V CDR1 and CDR2: LNHDA, SQIVND (reference sequence). The CDR3 bases are TGTGCCAGTAGCATCTTTTTTTCGTCGGGGGATGATGAGCAGTTCTTC. Translation gives CASSIFFSSGDDEQFF.

Worth noting for this clonotype: A single base separates this from a much larger clone, so it may be a read error. The chain employs TRBV4-3 and TRBJ2-3, with 8 positions matching TRBD1. The CDR3 totals 16 residues. Per germline, CDR1 LGHNA and CDR2 YSLEER. CDR3 amino acids: CASSHPGGEEAETQYF. CDR3 DNA: TGCGCCAGCAGCCACCCAGGGGGCGAGGAAGCAGAAACGCAGTATTTT.

With regard to this clonotype: A much larger clone lies one base from this, so it may be a read error. The chain couples TRBV5-1 to TRBJ2-7; TRBD2 matches at 10 bases. The CDR3 consists of 17 residues. Per the germline V gene, CDR1 is SGHRS and CDR2 is YFSETQ. J was trimmed by 0 bases and V by 7 bases; bases with no gene match: 13. The CDR3 nucleotides are TGCGCCAGCGGCCTCGGGTTAGCGGGAGGAGTCTCCTACGAGCAGTACTTC. This sequence encodes CASGLGLAGGVSYEQYF.

This clonotype was observed a handful of times. The rearrangement joins TRBV27 to TRBJ2-5; tentatively, D is TRBD1 or TRBD2 (5 bases each). V was clipped by 8 bases and J by 6 bases, with 16 bases between them. The germline CDR1 and CDR2 sequences are MNHEY and SMNVEV (reference sequence). The CDR3 spans 13 residues. CDR3 loop: CASRPRGAKTQYF. In nucleotides, the CDR3 is TGTGCCAGCCGGCCCCGAGGGGCGAAGACCCAGTACTTC.

This clonotype has ten or more counts. The genes are TRBV19 and TRBJ2-1; D call uncertain. V was trimmed by 4 bases and J by 10 bases, leaving 17 bases between them. This CDR3 has 14 amino acids. Germline CDR1 LNHDA, CDR2 SQIVND (reference sequence). CDR3: CASSTPRPPGEQFF. Here the CDR3 DNA reads TGTGCCAGTAGTACACCTCGACCACCCGGGGAGCAGTTCTTC.

Points on this clonotype: Given a much more abundant clone one base away, this may be a read error. The chain combines TRBV24-1 with TRBJ1-2, with 8 positions matching TRBD1. The CDR3 runs to 15 residues. Germline V CDR1 and CDR2: KGHDR, SFDVKD. The CDR3 here is CAASKTGTGADGYTF. CDR3 sequence (DNA): TGTGCCGCCAGTAAGACCGGGACAGGCGCCGATGGCTACACCTTC.

This clonotype occurred many times. The chain uses TRBV6-5 and TRBJ2-6; possible D gene TRBD1, 5 bases. Trimming removed 6 bases at V and 0 bases at J, with 12 bases between. The CDR3 extends over 16 amino acids. Per germline, CDR1 MNHEY and CDR2 SVGAGI. CDR3 DNA sequence: TGTGCCAGCAGAGGGGAACATCCCTCTGGGGCCAACGTCCTGACTTTC. It codes for CASRGEHPSGANVLTF.

This chain links TRBV27 with TRBJ2-7; 7 positions agree with TRBD2. Germline V lookup: CDR1 MNHEY, CDR2 SMNVEV (reference sequence). The V segment lost 10 bases and the J segment 4 bases; nucleotides outside the gene matches: 4. The CDR3 has 11 residues. CDR3 sequence: CATGTNYEQYF. In DNA form, the CDR3 reads TGTGCCACCGGGACTAATTACGAGCAGTACTTC.

Ten or more counts support this clonotype. The genes are TRBV11-3 and TRBJ2-2, with no clear D. CDR1 is SGHNT and CDR2 is YENEEA in the germline V gene. V was clipped by 1 base and J by 6 bases, with 3 bases between them. This CDR3 has 12 amino acids. CDR3: CASSLVAGELFF. As DNA, the CDR3 is TGTGCCAGCAGCTTAGTCGCCGGGGAGCTGTTTTTT.

Points on this clonotype: Lacking the conserved final phenylalanine or tryptophan, this CDR3 likely reflects a read error. The chain combines TRBV6-4 with TRBJ1-1; possibly TRBD1 for D (6 bases). CDR3 size: 14 residues. V lost 1 base and J 4 bases, leaving 10 bases between the germline ends. The germline gives CDR1 MRHNA, CDR2 SNTAGT. The CDR3 region is CASSDLTGSTEAFV. The CDR3 DNA sequence: TGTGCCAGCAGTGACTTAACAGGGAGCACTGAAGCTTTCGTT.

This clonotype was observed once. It may be a read error: a sequence one base away is much more abundant. The rearrangement links TRBV5-6 to TRBJ2-7; 7 bases are shared with TRBD1. V shed 1 base, J shed 9 bases, and the junction held 13 bases outside the gene matches. This CDR3 is 15 amino acids long. Germline V gene data show CDR1 as SGHDT and CDR2 as YYEEEE. CDR3 region: CASSLRGPTVLGQYF. The CDR3 coding sequence is TGTGCCAGCAGCTTGAGGGGGCCGACTGTCCTTGGGCAGTACTTC.

Details on this clonotype: Since a much larger clone is just one base distant, this may be a read error. This sequence joins TRBV9 and TRBJ1-5, with a possible D match to TRBD1 (6 bases). CDR3 length: 14 residues. CDR1 and CDR2 (germline): SGDLS, YYNGEE. The CDR3 here is CASSVAGGHQPQPF. The CDR3 nucleotides are TGTGCCAGCAGCGTAGCGGGGGGGCATCAGCCCCAGCCTTTT.

Notes on this clonotype: One end of the junction is discordant with germline, which a read error may explain. The chain recombines TRBV9 with TRBJ2-2; the D gene could be TRBD1 or TRBD2 (5 bases each). Looked up from germline, CDR1 is SGDLS and CDR2 is YYNGEE. The CDR3 is 14 amino acids. CDR3 DNA sequence: TGTGCCAGCAGCGTCGGGGCGAGCACCGGGGAGCTGTCTTTT. It is translated as CASSVGASTGELSF.

The chain joins TRBV10-2 to TRBJ1-2, with D hard to call. Trimming took off 2 bases at V and 14 bases at J, with 21 bases between the two ends. This CDR3 has 14 residues. Germline V gene data show CDR1 as WSHSY and CDR2 as SAAADI. The CDR3 reads CASSEPLLGALYTF. The CDR3 region has the DNA TGCGCCAGCAGTGAGCCGTTGTTAGGAGCTCTCTATACCTTC.

The chain couples TRBV5-6 to TRBJ2-7; D gene uncertain. Per the germline V gene, CDR1 is SGHDT and CDR2 is YYEEEE. Trimming took off 0 bases at V and 10 bases at J, with 11 bases between the two ends. This CDR3 is 12 amino acids long. The CDR3, as DNA: TGTGCCAGCAGCTTGGCCCAGGCTGAACAGTACTTC. Its protein is CASSLAQAEQYF.

The chain employs TRBV11-1 and TRBJ1-1; D is undetermined. The CDR3 extends over 13 amino acids. CDR1 is SGHAT, CDR2 FQDESV, per germline (reference sequence). V lost 6 bases and J 0 bases, leaving 8 bases between the germline ends. CDR3 protein: CASRRGLNTEAFF. Written as DNA, the CDR3 is TGTGCCAGCAGACGGGGATTGAACACTGAAGCTTTCTTT.

There are a few counts of this clonotype. The rearrangement uses TRBV5-8 and TRBJ1-2; 9 nucleotides agree with TRBD1. The J segment lost 4 bases and the V segment lost 2 bases, leaving 3 bases of the junction unmatched. The CDR3 loop spans 14 amino acids. Per germline, CDR1 SGHTS and CDR2 YDEGEE. In DNA, the CDR3 is TGTGCCAGCAGCTTAGGACAGGGGCGCTATGGCTACACCTTC. The encoded protein is CASSLGQGRYGYTF.

This clonotype was seen repeatedly, ten times or more. DNA for the CDR3: TGTGCCAGCAGCGCAGGGTGGGGGGAGACCCAGTACTTC. This translates into CASSAGWGETQYF. This sequence joins TRBV11-2 and TRBJ2-5, with D perhaps matching TRBD1 or TRBD2 (5 bases each). This CDR3 is 13 amino acids long. Germline CDR1 reads SGHAT; CDR2 reads FQNNGV. With 5 bases removed from V and 5 bases from J, the gap between germline ends came to 12 bases.

Notes on this clonotype: A much larger clone is a single base away; this may be a read error. V gene TRBV19 combines with J gene TRBJ2-3, with TRBD2 matching 10 bases. The CDR3 covers 15 residues. Germline CDR1 is LNHDA and CDR2 is SQIVND (reference sequence). V was clipped by 7 bases and J by 3 bases; unmatched bases: 7. The CDR3 is CASNSLAGETDTQYF. The CDR3 DNA follows: TGTGCCAGTAATTCTCTAGCGGGAGAAACAGATACGCAGTATTTT.

This clonotype was picked up many times. V gene TRBV15 combines with J gene TRBJ1-2, with a possible D match to TRBD1 (5 bases). The CDR3 runs 14 residues. Trimming cost V 0 bases and J 2 bases, with 7 bases left between them. CDR1 and CDR2 from the germline V gene are LNHNV and YYDKDF (reference sequence). DNA for the CDR3: TGTGCCACCAGCAGAGAATGGGGCAACTATGGCTACACCTTC. Translated, it gives CATSREWGNYGYTF.